The present entry profiles one T cell receptor (beta chain) with its context. Its antigen remains undetermined. There are no base qualities to consult, and no much larger clone falls within one base. From the germline V gene (reference sequence), CDR1 is LGHDT and CDR2 is YNNKEL. V is pared back by 6 bases and J by 5 bases, with 14 bases lying between the germline termini. Taken from cysteine to phenylalanine, the CDR3 has 13 residues. Only CDR3 DNA remains: 39 bases, in frame from the first base. The sample comes from a study of identical twins (dated by TCRdb to the mid-2010s). Broadly, across the study: The study deep-sequenced TCR alpha and beta repertoires from monozygotic twins, unrelated adults of various ages and cord blood to test whether fetal clonotypes persist. To rule out contamination, the twin experiments were replicated at different times with different library preparation protocols.

Every donor in the study was a healthy Caucasian. Three pairs of female monozygotic twins, all aged roughly 18 to 29 years, were included in the twin cohort. RNA for TCR libraries was isolated from peripheral blood mononuclear cells. What the study reported, not specific to this receptor: Abundant cord blood beta clonotypes had fewer insertions, young adult naive repertoires showed a similar but weaker trend, and memory repertoires showed no such trend. Because the same donors could not be followed over many years, conclusions were based on cross-sectional statistical analysis. Compared with coincidental sharing between unrelated individuals, an excess of low generation-probability sequences was observed among out-of-frame TCR alpha sequences shared between twins. Recombination models systematically underestimated out-of-frame TCR alpha sharing in monozygotic twins but agreed with sharing between unrelated individuals. Zero-insertion analyses could be partly confounded by invariant T cells such as MAIT and iNKT, though diverse VJ usage argued against such confounding for most clonotypes. In beta out-of-frame sequences, excess twin sharing was weaker, because having fewer shared sequences lowered the signal-to-noise ratio.

The library was built by means of 5' RACE. Sequencing relied on an Illumina HiSeq 2000. Template switching introduced a universal primer binding site; the final cDNA contained a unique molecular identifier, enabling accurate counting of TCR cDNA molecules. Specific primers in the conserved constant-segment region were used to synthesize first-strand cDNA for TCR alpha and beta chains. To control for contamination, every cDNA library was double barcoded, receiving both a SMART-Mk sample barcode and Illumina barcodes. TruSeq adapter sequences, together with Illumina sample barcodes, were added in two successive PCR steps. Sequencing of the TCR alpha and beta cDNA libraries was done on the Illumina HiSeq platform using custom primers. The authors' pipeline ran thus. MiGEC was used to process raw reads and extract unique molecular identifiers, and MiXCR was used to find CDR3 positions. For each individual, recombination models were inferred using an EM algorithm with the repgenHMM and IGoR tools. Shared clonotype analysis was performed with the tcR package in R, normalizing sharing by the product of cloneset sizes. To study raw recombination without the effects of thymic and clonal selection, out-of-frame nonproductive sequences were analyzed. TCRdb reprocessing: public reads trimmed at Q25 with fastp, clones called with MiXCR, in-frame beta chains kept. A single entry per CDR3 protein holds the most common genes and DNA from its merged rows. Here the V and J calls rest on TCRdb's processing, not on the authors' analysis. This sample holds about 720,000 distinct CDR3 sequences; roughly 8% were observed only once. The ten largest clones take up 0.75% to 1% of the sample.

The sample was also reused in another study, on yellow fever vaccine responses in identical twins. According to the second study: The T cell response to vaccination in identical twins was reported by the authors to appear partly convergent and partly personalized. The study precisely tracked vaccine-responding T cell clones in identical twins.

The specimen was PBMCs. The chain is made from TRBV3-1 and TRBJ2-7, with the D gene not clear enough to name. This TCR derives from a young woman in good health. The nucleotides read TGTGCCAGCAGTTTGAGCCATGCTGACGAGCAGTACTTC. Its protein product is CASSLSHADEQYF.